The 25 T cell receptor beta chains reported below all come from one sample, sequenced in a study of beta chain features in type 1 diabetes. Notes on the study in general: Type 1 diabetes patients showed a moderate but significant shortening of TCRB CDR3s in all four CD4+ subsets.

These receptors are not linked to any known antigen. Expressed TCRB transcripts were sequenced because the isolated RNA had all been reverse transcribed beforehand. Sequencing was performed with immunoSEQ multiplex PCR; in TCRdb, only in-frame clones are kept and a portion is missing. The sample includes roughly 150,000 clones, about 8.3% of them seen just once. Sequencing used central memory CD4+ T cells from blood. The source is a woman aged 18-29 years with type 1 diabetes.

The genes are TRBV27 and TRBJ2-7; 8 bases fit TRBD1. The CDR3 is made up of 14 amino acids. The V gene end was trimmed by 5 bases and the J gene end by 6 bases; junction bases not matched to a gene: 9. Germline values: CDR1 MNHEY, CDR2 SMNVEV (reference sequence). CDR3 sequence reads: CASSILTGAGEQYF. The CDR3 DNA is TGTGCCAGCAGTATCCTGACAGGGGCCGGCGAGCAGTACTTC.

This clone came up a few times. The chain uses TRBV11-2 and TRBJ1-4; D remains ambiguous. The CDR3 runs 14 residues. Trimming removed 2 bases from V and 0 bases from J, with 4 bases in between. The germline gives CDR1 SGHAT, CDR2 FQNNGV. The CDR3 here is CASSLSATNEKLFF. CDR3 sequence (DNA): TGTGCCAGCAGCTTATCCGCAACTAATGAAAAACTGTTTTTT.

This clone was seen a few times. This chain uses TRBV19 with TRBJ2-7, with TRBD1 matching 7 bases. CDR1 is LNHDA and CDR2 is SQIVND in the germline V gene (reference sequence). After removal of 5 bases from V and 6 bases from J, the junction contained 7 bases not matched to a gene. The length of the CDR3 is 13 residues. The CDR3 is CASSSGTESEQYF. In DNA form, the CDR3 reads TGTGCCAGTAGTTCCGGGACAGAGAGCGAGCAGTACTTC.

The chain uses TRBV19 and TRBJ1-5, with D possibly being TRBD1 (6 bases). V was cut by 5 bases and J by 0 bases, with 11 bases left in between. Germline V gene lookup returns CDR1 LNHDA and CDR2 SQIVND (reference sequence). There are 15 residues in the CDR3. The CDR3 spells CASSPQGFSNQPQHF. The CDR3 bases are TGTGCCAGTAGTCCACAGGGCTTTAGCAATCAGCCCCAGCATTTT.

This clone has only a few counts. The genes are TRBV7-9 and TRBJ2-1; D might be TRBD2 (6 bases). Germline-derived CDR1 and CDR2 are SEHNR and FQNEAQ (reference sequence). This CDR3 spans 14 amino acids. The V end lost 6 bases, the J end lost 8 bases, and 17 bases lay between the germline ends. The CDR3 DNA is TGTGCCAGCAGATCCTACCAGGGAGGCGATGAGCAGTTCTTC. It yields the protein CASRSYQGGDEQFF.

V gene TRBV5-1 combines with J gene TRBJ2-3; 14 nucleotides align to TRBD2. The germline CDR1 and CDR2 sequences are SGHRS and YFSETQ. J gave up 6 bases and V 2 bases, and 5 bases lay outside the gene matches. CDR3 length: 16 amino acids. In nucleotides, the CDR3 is TGCGCCAGCAGCTTCGGACTAGCGGGGGGTAGGGATACGCAGTATTTT. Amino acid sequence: CASSFGLAGGRDTQYF.

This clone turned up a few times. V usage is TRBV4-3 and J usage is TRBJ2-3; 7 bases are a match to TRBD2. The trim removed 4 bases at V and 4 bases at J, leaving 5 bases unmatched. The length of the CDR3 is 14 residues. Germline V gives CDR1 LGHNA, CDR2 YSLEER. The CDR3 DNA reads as TGCGCCAGCAGCCCGGGGGGAGCGGCAGATACGCAGTATTTT. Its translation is CASSPGGAADTQYF.

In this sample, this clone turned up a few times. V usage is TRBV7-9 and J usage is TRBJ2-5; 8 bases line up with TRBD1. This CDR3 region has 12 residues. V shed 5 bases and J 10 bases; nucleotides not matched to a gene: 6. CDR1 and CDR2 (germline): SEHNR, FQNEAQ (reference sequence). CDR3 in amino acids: CASSRADRGQYF. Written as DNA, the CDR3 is TGTGCCAGCAGCCGAGCCGACAGGGGCCAGTACTTC. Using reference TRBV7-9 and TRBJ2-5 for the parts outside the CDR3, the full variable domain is DTGVSQNPRHKITKRGQNVTFRCDPISEHNRLYWYRQTLGQGPEFLTYFQNEAQLEKSRLLSDRFSAERPKGSFSTLEIQRTEQGDSAMYLCASSRADRGQYFGPGTRLLVL.

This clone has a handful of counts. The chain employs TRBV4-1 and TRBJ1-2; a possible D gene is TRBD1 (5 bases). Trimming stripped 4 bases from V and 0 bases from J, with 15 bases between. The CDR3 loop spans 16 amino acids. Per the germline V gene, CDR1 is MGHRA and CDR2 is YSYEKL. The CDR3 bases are TGCGCCAGCAGCCCGAACGGGGGTGCAGCTAACTATGGCTACACCTTC. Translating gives CASSPNGGAANYGYTF.

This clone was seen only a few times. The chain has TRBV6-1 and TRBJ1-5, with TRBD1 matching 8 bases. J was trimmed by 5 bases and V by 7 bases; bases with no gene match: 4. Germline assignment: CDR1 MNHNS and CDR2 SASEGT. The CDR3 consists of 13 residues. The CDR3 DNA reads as TGTGCCAGCACCCGACAGGGGCATCAGCCCCAGCATTTT. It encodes CASTRQGHQPQHF.

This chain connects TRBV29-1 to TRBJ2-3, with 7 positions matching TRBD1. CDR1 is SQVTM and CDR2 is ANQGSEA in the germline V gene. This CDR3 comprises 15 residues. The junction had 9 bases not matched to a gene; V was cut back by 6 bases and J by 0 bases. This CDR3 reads CSVKSGTASTDTQYF. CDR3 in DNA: TGCAGCGTCAAATCCGGGACAGCTAGCACAGATACGCAGTATTTT.

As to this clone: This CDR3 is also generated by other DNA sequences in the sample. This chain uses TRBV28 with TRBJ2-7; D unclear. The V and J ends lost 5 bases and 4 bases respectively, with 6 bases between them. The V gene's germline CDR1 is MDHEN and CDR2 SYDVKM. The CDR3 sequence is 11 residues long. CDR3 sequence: CASSRLYEQYF. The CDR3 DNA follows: TGTGCCAGCAGTCGGTTATACGAGCAGTACTTC.

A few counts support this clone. CDR3 region: CASTPMASTGDTQYF. The CDR3 region has the DNA TGTGCCAGTACCCCGATGGCGAGCACAGGTGATACGCAGTATTTT. The rearrangement uses TRBV19 and TRBJ2-3; D possibly corresponds to TRBD1 (5 bases). Germline CDR1 is LNHDA and CDR2 is SQIVND (reference sequence). Deletions cut 7 bases from V and 6 bases from J, with 20 bases between. The CDR3 totals 15 residues.

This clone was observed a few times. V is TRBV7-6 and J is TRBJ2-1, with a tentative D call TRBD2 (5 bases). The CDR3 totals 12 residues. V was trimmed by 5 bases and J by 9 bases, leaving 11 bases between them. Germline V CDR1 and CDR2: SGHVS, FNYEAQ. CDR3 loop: CASSPTRVEQFF. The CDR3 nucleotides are TGTGCCAGCAGCCCGACGAGGGTTGAGCAGTTCTTC. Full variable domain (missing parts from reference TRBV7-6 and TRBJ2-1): GAGVSQSPRYKVTKRGQDVALRCDPISGHVSLYWYRQALGQGPEFLTYFNYEAQQDKSGLPNDRFSAERPEGSISTLTIQRTEQRDSAMYRCASSPTRVEQFFGPGTRLTVL.

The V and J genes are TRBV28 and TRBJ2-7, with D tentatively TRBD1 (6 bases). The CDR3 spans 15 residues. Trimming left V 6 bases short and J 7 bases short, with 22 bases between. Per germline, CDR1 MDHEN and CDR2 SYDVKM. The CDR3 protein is CASSPSGTLLREQYF. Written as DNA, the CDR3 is TGTGCCAGCAGCCCTTCCGGGACACTACTACGGGAGCAGTACTTC. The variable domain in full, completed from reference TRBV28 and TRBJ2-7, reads DVKVTQSSRYLVKRTGEKVFLECVQDMDHENMFWYRQDPGLGLRLIYFSYDVKMKEKGDIPEGYSVSREKKERFSLILESASTNQTSMYLCASSPSGTLLREQYFGPGTRLTVT.

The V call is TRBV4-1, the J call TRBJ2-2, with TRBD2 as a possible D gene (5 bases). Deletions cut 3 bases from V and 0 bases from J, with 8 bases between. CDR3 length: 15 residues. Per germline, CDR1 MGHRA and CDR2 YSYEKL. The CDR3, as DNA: TGCGCCAGCAGCCACCTTAGCGCGAACACCGGGGAGCTGTTTTTT. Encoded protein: CASSHLSANTGELFF.

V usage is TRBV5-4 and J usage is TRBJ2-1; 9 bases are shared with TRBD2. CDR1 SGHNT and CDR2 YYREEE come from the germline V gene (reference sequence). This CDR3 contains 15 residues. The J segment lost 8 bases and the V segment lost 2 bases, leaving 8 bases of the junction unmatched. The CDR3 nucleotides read TGTGCCAGCAGCTTCGTTTCGGCGGGAGGGGATGAGCAGTTCTTC. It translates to CASSFVSAGGDEQFF.

The CDR3: CASSLVVTGNEQFF. Written as DNA, the CDR3 is TGTGCCAGCAGCTTAGTGGTTACAGGGAATGAGCAGTTCTTC. The V and J genes are TRBV11-2 and TRBJ2-1, with a possible D match to TRBD1 (6 bases). Between the trimmed V and J ends, which lost 1 base and 7 bases, there was a span of 11 bases. Germline CDR1 SGHAT, CDR2 FQNNGV. There are 14 residues in the CDR3.

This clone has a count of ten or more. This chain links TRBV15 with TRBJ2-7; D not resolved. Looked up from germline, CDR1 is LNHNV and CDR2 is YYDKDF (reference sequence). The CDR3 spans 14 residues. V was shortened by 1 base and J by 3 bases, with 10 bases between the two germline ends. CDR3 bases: TGTGCCACCAGCAGAGGCAGACCGGGCTACGAGCAGTACTTC. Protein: CATSRGRPGYEQYF.

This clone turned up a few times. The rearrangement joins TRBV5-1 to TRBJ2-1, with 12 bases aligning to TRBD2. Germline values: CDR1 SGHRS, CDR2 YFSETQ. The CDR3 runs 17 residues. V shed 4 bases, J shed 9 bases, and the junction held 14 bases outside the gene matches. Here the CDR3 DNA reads TGCGCCAGCAGCAGAAGACTAGCGGGAGAGGGGGGGGGTGAGCAGTTCTTC. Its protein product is CASSRRLAGEGGGEQFF.

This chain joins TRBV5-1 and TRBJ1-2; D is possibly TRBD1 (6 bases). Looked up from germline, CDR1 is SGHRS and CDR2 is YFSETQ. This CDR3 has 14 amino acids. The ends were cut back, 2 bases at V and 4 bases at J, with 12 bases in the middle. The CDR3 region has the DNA TGCGCCAGCAGCTTCCCCGGGGACACCTATGGCTACACCTTC. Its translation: CASSFPGDTYGYTF.

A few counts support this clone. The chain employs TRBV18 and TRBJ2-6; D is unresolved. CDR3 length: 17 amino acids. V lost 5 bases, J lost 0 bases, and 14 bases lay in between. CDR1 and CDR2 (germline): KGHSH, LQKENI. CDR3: CASSVMPSGSGANVLTF. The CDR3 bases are TGTGCCAGCTCAGTAATGCCATCGGGCTCTGGGGCCAACGTCCTGACTTTC.

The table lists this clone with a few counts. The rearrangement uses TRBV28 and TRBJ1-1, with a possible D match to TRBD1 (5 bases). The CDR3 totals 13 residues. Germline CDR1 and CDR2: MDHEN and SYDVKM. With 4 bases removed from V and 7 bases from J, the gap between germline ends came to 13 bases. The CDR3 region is CASSYPKGLEAFF. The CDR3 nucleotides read TGTGCCAGCAGTTATCCGAAGGGACTTGAAGCTTTCTTT.

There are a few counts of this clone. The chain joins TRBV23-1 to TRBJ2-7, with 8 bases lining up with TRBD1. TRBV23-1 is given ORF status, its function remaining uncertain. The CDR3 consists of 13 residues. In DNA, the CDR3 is TGCGTTCTCCTAGGGACAGGTGGCCACGAGCAGTACTTC. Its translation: CVLLGTGGHEQYF.

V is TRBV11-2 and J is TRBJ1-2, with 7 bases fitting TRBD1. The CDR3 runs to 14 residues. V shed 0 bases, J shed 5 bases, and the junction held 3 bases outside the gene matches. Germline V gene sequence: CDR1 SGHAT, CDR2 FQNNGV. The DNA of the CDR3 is TGTGCCAGCAGCTTAGATGGGACAGCTTATGGCTACACCTTC. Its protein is CASSLDGTAYGYTF.